This TCR beta chain was identified during a study of T cell responses to AZD1222 COVID-19 vaccine (dated by TCRdb to 2020 to 2022). In the study overall: Because spike-specific TCR depth and breadth did not differ between the two schedules, AZD1222 recipients who got a second dose at roughly 4 weeks were pooled with those who got a second dose at roughly 12 weeks. Trial participants were enrolled by age into subgroups of 18-55, 56-69 and 70-plus years, and around 150, 28 and 57 TCR-sequenced participants, respectively, were included in these subgroups. A total of around 240 trial participants underwent TCR sequencing, of whom about 200 had received two doses of AZD1222 and about 26 had received two doses of the MenACWY control vaccine. Findings and caveats that apply to the study as a whole: The 56-69-year group was small, and its depth increase did not reach significance, likely because of low power. Vaccine-associated CD4 TCRs spanned the whole spike protein, with dominant responses in regions 160-218 and 743-854. Most participants were white British and females outnumbered males, and the authors suggested that clonal diversity may have been underestimated. Conclusions about previously exposed vaccinees are limited, since just a handful of AZD1222 recipients were seropositive for SARS-CoV-2 at baseline. A significant rise in spike-specific TCR breadth and depth was observed after two AZD1222 doses relative to day 0 and relative to MenACWY recipients. Epitopes outside the regions mutated in the B.1.351 and B.1.1.7 variants were reportedly recognized by nearly half of the unique spike-specific TCRs. Because no samples from the day 14 peak response were available, repertoires could be characterized only after the peak T cell response.

To note about this clone: The antigen it binds to is not known. Base-call qualities are not available, and no considerably larger clone is one nucleotide away.

The V end loses 1 base and the J end loses 9 bases, and a stretch of 10 bases separates them. Sequences SGHDN (CDR1) and FVKESK (CDR2) are obtained from the germline V gene. Spanning cysteine to phenylalanine, the CDR3 consists of 14 amino acids. Of all the DNA, just the CDR3 is kept, 42 bases in frame from base 1. The CDR3 regions of human TCRbeta chains were subjected to immunosequencing. The original methods were these. TCRs in the repertoires were matched against a reference library of SARS-CoV-2-specific TCRs that had been generated with the MIRA antigen-specificity platform. Breadth was defined as the fraction of unique TCRs that were SARS-CoV-2-associated, and depth was defined as the fraction of total T cells that were SARS-CoV-2-associated. Using the MIRA data, every spike-specific TCR was mapped to the spike region that the TCR reacted to and assigned to either a CD4 or a CD8 class. Log10-transformed breadth and depth values were compared by one-way ANOVA with Sidak's multiple comparisons tests. TCRdb mirrors the immuneACCESS table, restricted to in-frame sequences. Some clones are absent from its copies; in checked studies, under half trace to an unresolved V gene, and the reason for the others is unknown. D and trimming were read from the DNA, whereas the V and J calls and clone size are those reported in that table. Within this sample are tens of thousands of clones, with around 87% of them counted one time only. The ten largest clonotypes hold about 22% of the sample.

Reading the label with the study, this specimen's time point is: baseline before first vaccination. The vaccinee samples were drawn from two UK trials, COV001 and COV002, one of which was a single-blind randomized controlled phase 2/3 trial testing AZD1222 (ChAdOx1 nCoV-19) in healthy adults. For TCRbeta chain sequencing, PBMC samples from trial participants were taken at day 0 and at day 28 after the second dose. Sequencing was performed on peripheral blood, taken on day 0 of AZD1222 vaccination. This clonotype was obtained from an adult in good health. Recombination joined TRBV14 with TRBJ1-6; the D gene lacks a confident call. The CDR3: CASSQGQFGSPLHF. The bases read TGTGCCAGCAGCCAAGGGCAGTTCGGTTCACCCCTCCACTTT.